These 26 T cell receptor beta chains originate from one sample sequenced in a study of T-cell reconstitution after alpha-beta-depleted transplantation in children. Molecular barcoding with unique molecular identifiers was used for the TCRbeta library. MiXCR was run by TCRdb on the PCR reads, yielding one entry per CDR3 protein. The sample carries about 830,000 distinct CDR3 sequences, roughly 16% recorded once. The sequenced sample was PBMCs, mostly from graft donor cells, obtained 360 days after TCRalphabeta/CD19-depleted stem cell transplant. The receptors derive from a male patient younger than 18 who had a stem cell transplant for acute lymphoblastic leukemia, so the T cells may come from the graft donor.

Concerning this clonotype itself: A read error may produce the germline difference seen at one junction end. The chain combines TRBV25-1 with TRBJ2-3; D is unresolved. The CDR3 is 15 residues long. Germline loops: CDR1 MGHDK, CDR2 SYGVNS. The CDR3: CASSDGPSLIDTQCF. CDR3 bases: TGTGCCAGCAGTGACGGACCGAGCTTAATTGATACGCAGTGTTTT.

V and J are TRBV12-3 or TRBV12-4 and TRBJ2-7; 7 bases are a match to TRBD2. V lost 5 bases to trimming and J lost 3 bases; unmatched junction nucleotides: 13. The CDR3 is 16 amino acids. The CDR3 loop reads CASSPARGDYYYEQYF. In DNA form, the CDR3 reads TGTGCCAGCAGTCCCGCACGGGGGGACTACTACTACGAGCAGTACTTC.

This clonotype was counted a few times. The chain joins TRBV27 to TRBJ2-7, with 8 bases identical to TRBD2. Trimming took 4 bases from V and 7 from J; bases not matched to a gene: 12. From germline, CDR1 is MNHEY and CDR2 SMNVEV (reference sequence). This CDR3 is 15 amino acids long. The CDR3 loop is CASSSPGRALWEQYF. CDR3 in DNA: TGTGCCAGCAGTTCCCCCGGGAGGGCCTTATGGGAGCAGTACTTC.

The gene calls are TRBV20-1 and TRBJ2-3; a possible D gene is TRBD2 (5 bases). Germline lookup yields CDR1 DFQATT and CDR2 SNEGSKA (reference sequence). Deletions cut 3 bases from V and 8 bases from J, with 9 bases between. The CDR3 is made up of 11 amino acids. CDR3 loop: CSASPGGTQYF. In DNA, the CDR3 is TGCAGTGCTAGCCCTGGAGGTACGCAGTATTTT.

This CDR3 reads CASSYFRWKETQYF. CDR3 DNA: TGTGCCAGCAGTTACTTTAGGTGGAAAGAGACCCAGTACTTC. This rearrangement joins TRBV6-5 to TRBJ2-5; D not certain. Germline lookup yields CDR1 MNHEY and CDR2 SVGAGI. Trimming removed 1 base at V and 3 bases at J, with 9 bases between. There are 14 residues in the CDR3.

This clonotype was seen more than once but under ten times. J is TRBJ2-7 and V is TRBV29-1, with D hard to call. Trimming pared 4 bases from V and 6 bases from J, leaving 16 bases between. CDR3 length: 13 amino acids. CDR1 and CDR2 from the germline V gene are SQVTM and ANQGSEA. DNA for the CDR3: TGCAGCGTTGCCTATAGATCCCTGGGCGAGCAGTACTTC. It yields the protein CSVAYRSLGEQYF.

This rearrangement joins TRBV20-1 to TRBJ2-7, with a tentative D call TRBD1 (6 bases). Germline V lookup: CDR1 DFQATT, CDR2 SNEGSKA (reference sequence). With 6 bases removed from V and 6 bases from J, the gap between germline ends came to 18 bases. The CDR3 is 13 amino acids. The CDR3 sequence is CSATFQGMLEQYF. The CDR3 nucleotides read TGCAGTGCGACCTTCCAGGGGATGCTCGAGCAGTACTTC.

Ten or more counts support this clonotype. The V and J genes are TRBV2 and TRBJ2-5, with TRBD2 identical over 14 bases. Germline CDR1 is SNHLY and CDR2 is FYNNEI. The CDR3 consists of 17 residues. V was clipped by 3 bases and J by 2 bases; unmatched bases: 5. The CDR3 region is CASSEGLAGDLQETQYF. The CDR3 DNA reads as TGTGCCAGCAGTGAGGGACTAGCGGGAGATTTACAAGAGACCCAGTACTTC.

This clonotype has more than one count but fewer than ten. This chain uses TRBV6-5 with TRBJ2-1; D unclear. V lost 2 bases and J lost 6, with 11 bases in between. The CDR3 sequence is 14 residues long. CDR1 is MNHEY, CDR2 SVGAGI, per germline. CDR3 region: CASSYVAPTNEQFF. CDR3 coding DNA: TGTGCCAGCAGTTACGTTGCGCCGACCAATGAGCAGTTCTTC.

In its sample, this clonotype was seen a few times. CDR3 residues: CASSGQRLAKNIQYF. The CDR3 DNA reads TGCGCCAGCAGCGGACAGCGCCTAGCCAAAAACATTCAGTACTTC. V is TRBV5-1 and J is TRBJ2-4; maybe TRBD1 (6 bases). There are 15 residues in the CDR3. V was clipped by 4 bases and J by 0 bases, with 11 bases between them. CDR1 and CDR2 (germline): SGHRS, YFSETQ. Drawing the rest from reference TRBV5-1 and TRBJ2-4, the complete variable domain is KAGVTQTPRYLIKTRGQQVTLSCSPISGHRSVSWYQQTPGQGLQFLFEYFSETQRNKGNFPGRFSGRQFSNSRSEMNVSTLELGDSALYLCASSGQRLAKNIQYFGAGTRLSVL.

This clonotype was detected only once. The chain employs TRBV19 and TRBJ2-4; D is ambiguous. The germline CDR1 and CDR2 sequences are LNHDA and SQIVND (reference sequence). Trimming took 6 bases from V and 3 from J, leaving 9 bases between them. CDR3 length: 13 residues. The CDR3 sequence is CASRRWGKNIQYF. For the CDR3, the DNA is TGTGCCAGTAGACGTTGGGGCAAAAACATTCAGTACTTC.

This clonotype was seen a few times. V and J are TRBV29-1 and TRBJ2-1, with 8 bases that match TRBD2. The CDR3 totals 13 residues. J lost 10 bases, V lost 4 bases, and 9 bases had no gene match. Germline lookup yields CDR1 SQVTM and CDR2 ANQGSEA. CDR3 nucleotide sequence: TGCAGCGTTGTAACTAGCGGAGGGTTAGAGCAGTTCTTC. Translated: CSVVTSGGLEQFF.

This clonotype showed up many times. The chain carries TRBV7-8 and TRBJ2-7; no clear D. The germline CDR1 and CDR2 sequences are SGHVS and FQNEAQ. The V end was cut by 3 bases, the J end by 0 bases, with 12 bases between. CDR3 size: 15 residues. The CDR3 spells CASSFRRDSSYEQYF. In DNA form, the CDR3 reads TGTGCCAGCAGCTTCCGAAGGGATAGCTCCTACGAGCAGTACTTC.

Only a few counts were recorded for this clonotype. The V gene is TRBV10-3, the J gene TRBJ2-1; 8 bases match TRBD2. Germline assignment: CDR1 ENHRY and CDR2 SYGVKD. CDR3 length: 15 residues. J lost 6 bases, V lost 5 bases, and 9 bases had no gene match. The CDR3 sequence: CAISSYGGAGNEQFF. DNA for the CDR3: TGTGCCATCAGTTCGTACGGGGGGGCGGGCAATGAGCAGTTCTTC.

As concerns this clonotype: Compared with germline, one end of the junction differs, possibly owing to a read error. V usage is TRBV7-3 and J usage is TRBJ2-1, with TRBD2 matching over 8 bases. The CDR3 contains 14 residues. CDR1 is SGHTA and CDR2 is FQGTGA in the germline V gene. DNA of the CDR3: TGTGCCAGCAGCCTAACGGGGGGGGCGGATGAGCAGTTCTTC. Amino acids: CASSLTGGADEQFF.

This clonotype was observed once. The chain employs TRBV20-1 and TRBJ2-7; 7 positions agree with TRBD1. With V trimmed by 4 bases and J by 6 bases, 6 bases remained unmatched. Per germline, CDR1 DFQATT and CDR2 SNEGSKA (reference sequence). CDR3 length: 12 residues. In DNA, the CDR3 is TGCAGTGCTATCGAAACAGGGGTCGAGCAGTACTTC. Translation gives CSAIETGVEQYF.

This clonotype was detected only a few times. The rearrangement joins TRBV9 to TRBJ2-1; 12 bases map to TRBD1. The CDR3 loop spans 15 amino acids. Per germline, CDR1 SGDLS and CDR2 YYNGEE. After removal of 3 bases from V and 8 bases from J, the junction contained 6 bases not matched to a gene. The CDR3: CASSARDRGPDEQFF. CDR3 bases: TGTGCCAGCAGCGCCCGGGACAGGGGGCCCGATGAGCAGTTCTTC.

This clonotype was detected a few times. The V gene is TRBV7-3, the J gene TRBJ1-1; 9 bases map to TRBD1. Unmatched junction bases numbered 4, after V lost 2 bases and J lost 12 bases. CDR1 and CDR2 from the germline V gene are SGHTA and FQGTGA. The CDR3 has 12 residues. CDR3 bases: TGTGCCAGCAGCTTAGGGACAGGGAGGCCTTTCTTT. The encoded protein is CASSLGTGRPFF.

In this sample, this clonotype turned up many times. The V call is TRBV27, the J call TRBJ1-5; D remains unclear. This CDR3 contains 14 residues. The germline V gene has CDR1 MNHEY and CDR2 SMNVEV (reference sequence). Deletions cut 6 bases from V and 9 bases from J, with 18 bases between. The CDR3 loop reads CASRQLGSGRPQHF. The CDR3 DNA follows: TGTGCCAGCAGACAATTGGGGTCCGGACGGCCCCAGCATTTT.

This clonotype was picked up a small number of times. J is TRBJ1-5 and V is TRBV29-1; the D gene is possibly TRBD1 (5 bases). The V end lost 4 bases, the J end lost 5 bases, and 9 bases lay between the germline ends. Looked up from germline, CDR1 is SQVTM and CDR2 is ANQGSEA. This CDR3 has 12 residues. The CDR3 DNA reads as TGCAGCGTTGGCAGGGCGGATCAGCCCCAGCATTTT. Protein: CSVGRADQPQHF. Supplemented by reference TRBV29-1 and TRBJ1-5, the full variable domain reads SAVISQKPSRDICQRGTSLTIQCQVDSQVTMMFWYRQQPGQSLTLIATANQGSEATYESGFVIDKFPISRPNLTFSTLTVSNMSPEDSSIYLCSVGRADQPQHFGDGTRLSIL.

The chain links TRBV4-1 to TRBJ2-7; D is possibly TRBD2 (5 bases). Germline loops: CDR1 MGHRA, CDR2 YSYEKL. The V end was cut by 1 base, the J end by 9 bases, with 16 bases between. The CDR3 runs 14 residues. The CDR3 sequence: CASSQASSKVGQYF. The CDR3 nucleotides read TGCGCCAGCAGCCAAGCTAGCAGTAAGGTCGGGCAGTACTTC.

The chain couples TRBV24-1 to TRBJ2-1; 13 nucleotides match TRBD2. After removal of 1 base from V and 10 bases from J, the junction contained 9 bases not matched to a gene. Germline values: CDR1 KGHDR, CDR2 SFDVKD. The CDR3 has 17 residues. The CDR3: CATSDFEPGLAGREQFF. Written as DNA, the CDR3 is TGTGCCACCAGTGATTTCGAACCGGGACTAGCGGGACGAGAGCAGTTCTTC.

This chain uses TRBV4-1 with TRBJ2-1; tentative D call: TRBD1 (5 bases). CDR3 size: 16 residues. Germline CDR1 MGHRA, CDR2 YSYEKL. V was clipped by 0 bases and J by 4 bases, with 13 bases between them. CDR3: CASSQDPSTAYNEQFF. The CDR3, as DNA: TGCGCCAGCAGCCAAGATCCCTCGACAGCTTACAATGAGCAGTTCTTC.

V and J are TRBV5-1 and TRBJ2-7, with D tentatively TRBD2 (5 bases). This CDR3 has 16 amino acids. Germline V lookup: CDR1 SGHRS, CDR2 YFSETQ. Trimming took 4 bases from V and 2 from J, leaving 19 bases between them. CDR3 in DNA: TGCGCCAGCAGCACGGAGGTCGGCAGACCGACCTACGAGCAGTACTTC. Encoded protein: CASSTEVGRPTYEQYF.

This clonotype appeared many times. The CDR3 DNA follows: TGCAGCGTTGAAGATGATCCAGGAGCCTTGGACTATGGCTACACCTTC. It codes for CSVEDDPGALDYGYTF. This sequence joins TRBV29-1 and TRBJ1-2, with no clear D. CDR3 size: 16 residues. Germline loops: CDR1 SQVTM, CDR2 ANQGSEA. Trimming left V 0 bases short and J 3 bases short, with 17 bases between.

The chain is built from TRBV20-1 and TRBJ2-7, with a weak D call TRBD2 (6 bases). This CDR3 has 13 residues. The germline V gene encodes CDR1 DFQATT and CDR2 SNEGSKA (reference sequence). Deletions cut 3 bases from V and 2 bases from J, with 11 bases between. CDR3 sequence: CSASAGFAYEQYF. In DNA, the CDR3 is TGCAGTGCTAGTGCGGGATTCGCCTACGAGCAGTACTTC.